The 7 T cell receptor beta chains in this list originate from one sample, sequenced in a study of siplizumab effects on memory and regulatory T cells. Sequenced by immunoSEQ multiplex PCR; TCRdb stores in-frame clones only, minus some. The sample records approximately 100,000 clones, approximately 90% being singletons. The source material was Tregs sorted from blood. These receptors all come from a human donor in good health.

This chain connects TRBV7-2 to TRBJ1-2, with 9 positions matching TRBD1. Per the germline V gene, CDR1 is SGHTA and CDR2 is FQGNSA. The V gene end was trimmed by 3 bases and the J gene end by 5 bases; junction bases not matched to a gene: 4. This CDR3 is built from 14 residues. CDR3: CASSLFGTGYGYTF. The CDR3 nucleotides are TGTGCCAGCAGCTTGTTTGGGACAGGGTATGGCTACACCTTC.

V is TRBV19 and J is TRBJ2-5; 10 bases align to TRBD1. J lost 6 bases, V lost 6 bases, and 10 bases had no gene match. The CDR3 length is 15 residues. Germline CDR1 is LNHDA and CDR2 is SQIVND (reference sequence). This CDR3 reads CASSRGQGRIKTQYF. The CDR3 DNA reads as TGTGCCAGTAGCCGGGGACAGGGGCGAATCAAGACCCAGTACTTC.

The DNA of the CDR3 is TGCAGCTTCCTAGGGCTAGCGGGTCTTGAGCAGTACTTC. This gives the protein CSFLGLAGLEQYF. The gene calls are TRBV29-1 and TRBJ2-7; 8 positions match TRBD2. The germline V gene encodes CDR1 SQVTM and CDR2 ANQGSEA. J was trimmed by 7 bases and V by 8 bases; bases with no gene match: 13. The CDR3 sequence is 13 residues long.

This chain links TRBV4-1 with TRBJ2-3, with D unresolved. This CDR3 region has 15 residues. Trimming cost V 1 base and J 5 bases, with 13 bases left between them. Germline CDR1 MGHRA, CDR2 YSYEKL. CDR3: CASSQGSGPGDTQYF. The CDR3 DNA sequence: TGCGCCAGCAGCCAAGGGTCAGGTCCGGGAGATACGCAGTATTTT.

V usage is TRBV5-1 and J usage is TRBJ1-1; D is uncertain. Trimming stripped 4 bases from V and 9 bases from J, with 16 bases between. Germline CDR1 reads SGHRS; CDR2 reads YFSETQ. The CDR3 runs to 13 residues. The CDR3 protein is CASSENRNSQAFF. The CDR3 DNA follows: TGCGCCAGCAGCGAAAACAGAAACTCCCAAGCTTTCTTT.

The CDR3 DNA is TGTGCCAGCGGATGGGAAGAGACCCAGTACTTC. Translated: CASGWEETQYF. This chain connects TRBV2 to TRBJ2-5; D is unclear. The CDR3 is 11 residues long. Between the trimmed V and J ends, which lost 8 bases and 3 bases, there was a span of 7 bases. CDR1 and CDR2 from the germline V gene are SNHLY and FYNNEI. Drawing the rest from reference TRBV2 and TRBJ2-5, the complete variable domain is EPEVTQTPSHQVTQMGQEVILRCVPISNHLYFYWYRQILGQKVEFLVSFYNNEISEKSEIFDDQFSVERPDGSNFTLKIRSTKLEDSAMYFCASGWEETQYFGPGTRLLVL.

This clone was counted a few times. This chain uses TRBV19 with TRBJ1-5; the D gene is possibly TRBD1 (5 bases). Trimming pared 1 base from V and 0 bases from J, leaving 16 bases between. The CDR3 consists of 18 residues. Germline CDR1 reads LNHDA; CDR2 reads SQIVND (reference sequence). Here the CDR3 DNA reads TGTGCCAGTAGTATAGGTGAAGCGAGGGGATATAGCAATCAGCCCCAGCATTTT. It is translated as CASSIGEARGYSNQPQHF.